One sample yielded the 2 T cell receptor beta chains listed below, sequenced in a study of T cell responses to AZD1222 COVID-19 vaccine. Produced via immunoSEQ multiplex PCR; TCRdb's table is partial and in-frame only. Of roughly 100,000 clones in the sample, about 94% are singletons; the top ten hold about 5%. The sequencing used peripheral blood, collected on day 0 of AZD1222 vaccination. The receptors derive from an adult in good health.

The chain combines TRBV2 with TRBJ1-5; D remains unclear. Germline V gene sequence: CDR1 SNHLY, CDR2 FYNNEI. This CDR3 contains 15 residues. V shed 4 bases and J shed 8 bases, with 18 bases lying between them. The CDR3 bases are TGTGCCAGCAGTGGTTCCCGTCAGTCCGGGGAGCCCCAGCATTTT. Protein: CASSGSRQSGEPQHF.

This chain connects TRBV18 to TRBJ1-5; 8 positions agree with TRBD1. After removal of 1 base from V and 5 bases from J, the junction contained 10 bases not matched to a gene. The CDR3 extends over 17 amino acids. The V gene's germline CDR1 is KGHSH and CDR2 LQKENI. The CDR3 protein is CASSPLRSGGGDQPQHF. Here the CDR3 DNA reads TGTGCCAGCTCACCACTAAGATCAGGGGGCGGGGATCAGCCCCAGCATTTT.